This T cell receptor (beta chain) was retrieved from a study of neoadjuvant nivolumab and ipilimumab in lung cancer. Points from the study as a whole: TCR clonality did not significantly correlate with pathologic tumor regression.

Details on this clone: The antigen is undetermined.

Data came from immunoSEQ multiplex PCR; TCRdb stores just in-frame clones and leaves some out. The sample lists around 30,000 clones, approximately 83% occurring once. The CDR3 has 12 amino acids. The germline V gene has CDR1 SGHTA and CDR2 FQGTGA. V was trimmed by 3 bases and J by 5 bases, leaving 5 bases between them. Here the sequenced sample was tumor tissue, taken after neoadjuvant nivolumab, alone or with ipilimumab, at or shortly before surgery. The receptor's source is an adult with non-small cell lung cancer. The chain joins TRBV7-3 to TRBJ1-5; unclear D gene. The CDR3 nucleotides read TGTGCCAGCAGCTTTTTTTATCAGCCCCAGCATTTT. Translating gives CASSFFYQPQHF. Supplemented by reference TRBV7-3 and TRBJ1-5, the full variable domain reads GAGVSQTPSNKVTEKGKYVELRCDPISGHTALYWYRQSLGQGPEFLIYFQGTGAADDSGLPNDRFFAVRPEGSVSTLKIQRTERGDSAVYLCASSFFYQPQHFGDGTRLSIL.